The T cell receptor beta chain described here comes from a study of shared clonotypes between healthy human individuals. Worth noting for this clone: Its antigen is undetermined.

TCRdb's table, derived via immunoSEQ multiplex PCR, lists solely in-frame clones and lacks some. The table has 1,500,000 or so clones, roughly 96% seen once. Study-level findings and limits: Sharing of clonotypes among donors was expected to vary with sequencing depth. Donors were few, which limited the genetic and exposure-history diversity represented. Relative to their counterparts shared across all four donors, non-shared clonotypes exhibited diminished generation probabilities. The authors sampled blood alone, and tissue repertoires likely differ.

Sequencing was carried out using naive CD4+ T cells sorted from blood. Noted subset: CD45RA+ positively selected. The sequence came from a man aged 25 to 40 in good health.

DNA of the CDR3: TGTGCCAGCAGTTTATCGCTCTCTCTAAGGGGCTACACCTTC. Residues: CASSLSLSLRGYTF. The chain couples TRBV28 to TRBJ1-2; D gene unclear. V was trimmed by 1 base and J by 8 bases, leaving 14 bases between them. The germline gives CDR1 MDHEN, CDR2 SYDVKM. CDR3 length: 14 amino acids.